This TCR beta chain was obtained from a study of cytomegalovirus exposure and HLA in healthy donors. In the study overall: In an earlier analysis, around 120 million unique TCR beta sequences were found from some 180 million T cells. Findings and limits, study-wide: Despite most TCR sequences being rare, some public TCRs occurred in many donors. A later analysis found most CMV-associated TCR beta chains apparently HLA-restricted. Researchers counted 150 to 200 TCR beta chains as cytomegalovirus-associated.

Germline-derived CDR1 and CDR2 are SNHLY and FYNNEI. This CDR3 contains 14 residues. The germline V and J ends were trimmed by 2 bases and 0 bases, with 7 bases remaining between them. In regard to this clone: Its antigen is currently unknown.

PCR primers comprised 60 Vbeta and 13 Jbeta primers. Sequencing was performed with immunoSEQ multiplex PCR; in TCRdb, only in-frame clones are kept and a portion is missing. The data hold about 55,000 clones, with roughly 80% observed a single time. The sequencing sample was made of PBMCs. This clonotype was sampled from a man aged 25-45 years in good health and CMV-seronegative. The chain uses TRBV2 and TRBJ1-2; D gene uncertain. CDR3 protein: CASSEFVANYGYTF. The CDR3 DNA follows: TGTGCCAGCAGTGAATTCGTTGCTAACTATGGCTACACCTTC.